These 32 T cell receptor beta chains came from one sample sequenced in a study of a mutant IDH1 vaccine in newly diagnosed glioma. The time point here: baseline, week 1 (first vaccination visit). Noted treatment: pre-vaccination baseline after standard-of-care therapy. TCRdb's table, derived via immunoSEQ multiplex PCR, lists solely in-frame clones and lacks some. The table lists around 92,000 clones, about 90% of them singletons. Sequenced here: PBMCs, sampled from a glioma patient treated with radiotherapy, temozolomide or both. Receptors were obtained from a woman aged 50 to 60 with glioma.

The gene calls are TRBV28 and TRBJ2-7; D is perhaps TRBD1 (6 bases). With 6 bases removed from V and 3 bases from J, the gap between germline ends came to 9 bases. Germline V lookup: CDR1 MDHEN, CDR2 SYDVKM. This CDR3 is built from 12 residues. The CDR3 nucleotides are TGTGCCAGCAGCCTACAGGGCTACGAGCAGTACTTC. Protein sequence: CASSLQGYEQYF.

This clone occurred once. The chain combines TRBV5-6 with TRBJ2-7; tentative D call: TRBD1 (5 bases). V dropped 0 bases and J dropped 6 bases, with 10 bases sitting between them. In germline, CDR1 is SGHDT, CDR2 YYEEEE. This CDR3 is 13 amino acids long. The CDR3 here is CASSLGRVGEQYF. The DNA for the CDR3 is TGTGCCAGCAGCTTGGGCAGGGTGGGCGAGCAGTACTTC.

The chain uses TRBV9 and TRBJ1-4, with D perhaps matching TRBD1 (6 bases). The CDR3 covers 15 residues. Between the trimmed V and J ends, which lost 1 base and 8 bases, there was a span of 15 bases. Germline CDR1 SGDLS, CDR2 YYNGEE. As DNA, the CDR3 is TGTGCCAGCAGCGTATCCCCAGGGGCAGACGAAAAACTGTTTTTT. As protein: CASSVSPGADEKLFF.

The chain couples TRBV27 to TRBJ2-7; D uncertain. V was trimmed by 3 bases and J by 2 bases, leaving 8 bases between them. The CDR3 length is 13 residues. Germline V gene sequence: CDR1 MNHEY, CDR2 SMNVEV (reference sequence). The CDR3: CASSFGDPYEQYF. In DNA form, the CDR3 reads TGTGCCAGCAGTTTTGGGGATCCCTACGAGCAGTACTTC.

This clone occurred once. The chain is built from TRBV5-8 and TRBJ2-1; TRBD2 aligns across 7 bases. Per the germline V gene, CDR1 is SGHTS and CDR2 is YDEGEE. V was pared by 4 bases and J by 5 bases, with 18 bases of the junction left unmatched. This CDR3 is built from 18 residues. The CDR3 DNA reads TGTGCCAGCAGCCTCTCGCTTCCCTGGGGAGGGAGCCACAATGAGCAGTTCTTC. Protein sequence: CASSLSLPWGGSHNEQFF.

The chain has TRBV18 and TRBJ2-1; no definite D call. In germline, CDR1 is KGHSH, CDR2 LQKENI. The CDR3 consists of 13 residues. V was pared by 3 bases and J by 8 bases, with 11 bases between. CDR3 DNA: TGTGCCAGCTCACCCCACCGAGACGATGAGCAGTTCTTC. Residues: CASSPHRDDEQFF.

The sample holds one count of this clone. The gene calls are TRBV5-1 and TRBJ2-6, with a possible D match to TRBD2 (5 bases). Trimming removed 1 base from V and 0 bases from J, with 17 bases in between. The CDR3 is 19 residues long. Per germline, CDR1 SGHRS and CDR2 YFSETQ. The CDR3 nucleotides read TGCGCCAGCAGCTTGCATTGGGCGGGCTCGAGCTCTGGGGCCAACGTCCTGACTTTC. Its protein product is CASSLHWAGSSSGANVLTF.

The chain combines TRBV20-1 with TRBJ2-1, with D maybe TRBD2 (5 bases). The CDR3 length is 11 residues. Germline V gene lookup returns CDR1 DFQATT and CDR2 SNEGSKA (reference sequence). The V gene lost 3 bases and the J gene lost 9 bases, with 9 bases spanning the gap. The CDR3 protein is CSASDYPEQFF. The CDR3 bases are TGCAGTGCTAGTGACTATCCTGAGCAGTTCTTC.

CDR3 sequence: CATNGDSELRGTGELFF. The CDR3 nucleotides are TGTGCCACCAACGGGGACAGCGAACTTCGGGGCACCGGGGAGCTGTTTTTT. The chain is built from TRBV19 and TRBJ2-2, with TRBD1 matching over 7 bases. CDR3 size: 17 residues. CDR1 is LNHDA, CDR2 SQIVND, per germline (reference sequence). Trimming removed 10 bases from V and 4 bases from J; junction bases left unmatched: 18.

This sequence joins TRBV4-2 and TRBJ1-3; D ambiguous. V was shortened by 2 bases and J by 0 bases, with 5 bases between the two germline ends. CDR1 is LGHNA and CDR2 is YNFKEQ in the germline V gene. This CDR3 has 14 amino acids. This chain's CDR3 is CASSQRISGNTIYF. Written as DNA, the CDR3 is TGTGCCAGCAGCCAAAGGATCTCTGGAAACACCATATATTTT.

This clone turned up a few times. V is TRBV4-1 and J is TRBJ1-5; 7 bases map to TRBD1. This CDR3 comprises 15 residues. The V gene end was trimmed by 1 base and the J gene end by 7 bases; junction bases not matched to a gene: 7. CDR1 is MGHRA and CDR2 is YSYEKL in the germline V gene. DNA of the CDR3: TGCGCCAGCAGCCAAGTCACAGGGGTTAGGCAGCCCCAGCATTTT. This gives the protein CASSQVTGVRQPQHF.

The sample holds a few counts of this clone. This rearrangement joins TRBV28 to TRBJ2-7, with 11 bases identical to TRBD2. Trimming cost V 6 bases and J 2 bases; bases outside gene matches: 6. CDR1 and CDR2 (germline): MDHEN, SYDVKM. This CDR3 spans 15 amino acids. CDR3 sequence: CASSELAGVPYEQYF. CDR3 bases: TGTGCCAGCAGCGAACTAGCGGGAGTGCCCTACGAGCAGTACTTC.

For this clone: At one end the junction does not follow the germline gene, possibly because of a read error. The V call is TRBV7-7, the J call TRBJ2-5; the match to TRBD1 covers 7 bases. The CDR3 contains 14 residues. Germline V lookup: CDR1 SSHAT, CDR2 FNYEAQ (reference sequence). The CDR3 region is CASSQGGTQETQYF. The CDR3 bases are TGTGCTAGCAGCCAAGGGGGCACACAAGAGACCCAGTACTTC.

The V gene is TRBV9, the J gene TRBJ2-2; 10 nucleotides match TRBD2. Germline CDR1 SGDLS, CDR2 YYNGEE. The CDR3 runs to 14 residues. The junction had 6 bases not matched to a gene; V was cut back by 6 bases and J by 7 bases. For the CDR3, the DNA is TGTGCCAGCAAGGAGCGGGAGGGGGTCGGGGAGCTGTTTTTT. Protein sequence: CASKEREGVGELFF.

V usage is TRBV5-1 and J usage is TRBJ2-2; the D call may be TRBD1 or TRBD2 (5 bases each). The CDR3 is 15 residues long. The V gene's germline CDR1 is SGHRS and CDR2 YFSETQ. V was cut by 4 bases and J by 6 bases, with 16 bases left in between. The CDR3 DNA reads TGCGCCAGCAGCATTATCGGGACCCGATCCGGGGAGCTGTTTTTT. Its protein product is CASSIIGTRSGELFF.

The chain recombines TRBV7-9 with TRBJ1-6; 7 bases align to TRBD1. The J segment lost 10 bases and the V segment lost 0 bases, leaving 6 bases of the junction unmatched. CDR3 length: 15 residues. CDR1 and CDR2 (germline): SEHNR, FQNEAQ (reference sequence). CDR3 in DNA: TGTGCCAGCAGCTTAGCGTGGCAGGGGGGCTCACCCCTCCACTTT. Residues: CASSLAWQGGSPLHF.

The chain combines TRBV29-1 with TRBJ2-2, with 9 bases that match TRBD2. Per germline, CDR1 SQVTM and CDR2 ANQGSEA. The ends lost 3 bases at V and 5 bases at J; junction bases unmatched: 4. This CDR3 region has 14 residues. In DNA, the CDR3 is TGCAGCGTTGATAGCGGGAGAGGGACCGGGGAGCTGTTTTTT. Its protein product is CSVDSGRGTGELFF.

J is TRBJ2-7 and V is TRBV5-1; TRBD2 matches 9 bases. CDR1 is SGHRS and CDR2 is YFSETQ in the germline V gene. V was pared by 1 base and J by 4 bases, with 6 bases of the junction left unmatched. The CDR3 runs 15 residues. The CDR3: CASSLNSGSMYEQYF. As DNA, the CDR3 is TGCGCCAGCAGCTTGAATAGCGGGAGCATGTACGAGCAGTACTTC.

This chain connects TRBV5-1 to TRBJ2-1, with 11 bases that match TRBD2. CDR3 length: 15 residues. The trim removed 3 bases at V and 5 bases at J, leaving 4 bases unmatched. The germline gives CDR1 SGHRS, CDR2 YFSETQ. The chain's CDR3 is CASSSLAGVDNEQFF. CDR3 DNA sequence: TGCGCCAGCAGCTCACTAGCGGGAGTGGACAATGAGCAGTTCTTC.

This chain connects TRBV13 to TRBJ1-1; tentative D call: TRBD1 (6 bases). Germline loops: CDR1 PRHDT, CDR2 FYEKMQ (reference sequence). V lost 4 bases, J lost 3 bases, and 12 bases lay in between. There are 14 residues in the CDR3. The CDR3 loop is CASSSLGGYTEAFF. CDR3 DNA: TGTGCCAGCAGCTCCCTGGGGGGCTACACTGAAGCTTTCTTT. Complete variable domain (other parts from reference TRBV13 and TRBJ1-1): AAGVIQSPRHLIKEKRETATLKCYPIPRHDTVYWYQQGPGQDPQFLISFYEKMQSDKGSIPDRFSAQQFSDYHSELNMSSLELGDSALYFCASSSLGGYTEAFFGQGTRLTVV.

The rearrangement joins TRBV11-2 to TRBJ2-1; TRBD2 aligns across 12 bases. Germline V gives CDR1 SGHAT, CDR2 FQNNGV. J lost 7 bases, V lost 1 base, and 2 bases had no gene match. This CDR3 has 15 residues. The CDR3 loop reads CASSLVLAGGNEQFF. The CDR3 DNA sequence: TGTGCCAGCAGCTTAGTACTAGCGGGAGGTAATGAGCAGTTCTTC.

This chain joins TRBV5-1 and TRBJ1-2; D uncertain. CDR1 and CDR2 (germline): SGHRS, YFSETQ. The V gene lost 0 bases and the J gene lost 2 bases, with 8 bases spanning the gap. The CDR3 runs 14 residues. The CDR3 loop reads CASSLVTANYGYTF. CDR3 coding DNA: TGCGCCAGCAGCTTGGTGACCGCGAACTATGGCTACACCTTC.

The CDR3 nucleotides read TGTGCCAGCGGACAGGACCTCTATGGCTACACCTTC. Its protein is CASGQDLYGYTF. The V call is TRBV27, the J call TRBJ1-2, with 7 nucleotides matching TRBD1. The junction had 4 bases not matched to a gene; V was cut back by 8 bases and J by 4 bases. The germline V gene has CDR1 MNHEY and CDR2 SMNVEV (reference sequence). The length of the CDR3 is 12 residues.

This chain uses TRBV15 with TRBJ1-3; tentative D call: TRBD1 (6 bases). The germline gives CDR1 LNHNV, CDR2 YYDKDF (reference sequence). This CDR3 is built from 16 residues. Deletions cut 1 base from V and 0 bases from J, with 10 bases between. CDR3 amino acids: CATSRGQVASGNTIYF. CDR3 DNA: TGTGCCACCAGCAGAGGACAGGTGGCCTCTGGAAACACCATATATTTT.

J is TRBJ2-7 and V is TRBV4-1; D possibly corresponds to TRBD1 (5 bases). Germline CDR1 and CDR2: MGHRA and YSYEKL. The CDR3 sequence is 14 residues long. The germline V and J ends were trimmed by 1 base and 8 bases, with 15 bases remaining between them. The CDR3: CASSQVGQVRKQYF. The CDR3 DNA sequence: TGCGCCAGCAGCCAAGTGGGGCAGGTTAGAAAGCAGTACTTC.

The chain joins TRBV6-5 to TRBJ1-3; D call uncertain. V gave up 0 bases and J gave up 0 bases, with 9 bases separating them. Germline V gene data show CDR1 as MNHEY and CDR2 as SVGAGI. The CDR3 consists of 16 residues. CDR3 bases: TGTGCCAGCAGTTACTCGTGGAGCCGCTCTGGAAACACCATATATTTT. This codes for CASSYSWSRSGNTIYF.

CDR3 sequence (DNA): TGTGCCAGCAGCTTTGGAGTGGGGAACACCGGGGAGCTGTTTTTT. Residues: CASSFGVGNTGELFF. This chain uses TRBV11-3 with TRBJ2-2; D gene unclear. CDR3 length equals 15 residues. Germline assignment: CDR1 SGHNT and CDR2 YENEEA. V was shortened by 3 bases and J by 1 base, with 9 bases between the two germline ends.

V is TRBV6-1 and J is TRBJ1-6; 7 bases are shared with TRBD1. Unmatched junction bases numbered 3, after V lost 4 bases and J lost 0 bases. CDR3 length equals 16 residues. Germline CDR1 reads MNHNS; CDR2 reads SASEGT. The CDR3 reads CASSGDSRSYNSPLHF. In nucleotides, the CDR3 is TGTGCCAGCAGTGGGGACAGCCGCTCCTATAATTCACCCCTCCACTTT.

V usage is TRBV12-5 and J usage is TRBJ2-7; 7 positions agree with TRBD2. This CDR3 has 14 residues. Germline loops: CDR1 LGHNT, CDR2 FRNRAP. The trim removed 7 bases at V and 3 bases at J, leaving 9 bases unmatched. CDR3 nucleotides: TGTGCTAGTGCCCGGGGAGGGCGGTACTACGAGCAGTACTTC. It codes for CASARGGRYYEQYF.

The CDR3 DNA is TGTGCCAGCAGCGTTAGGACTAGCGGATACAATGAGCAGTTCTTC. Its protein is CASSVRTSGYNEQFF. The V call is TRBV9, the J call TRBJ2-1; 10 bases fit TRBD2. The CDR3 runs to 15 residues. Germline V gene lookup returns CDR1 SGDLS and CDR2 YYNGEE. The junction had 3 bases not matched to a gene; V was cut back by 2 bases and J by 4 bases.

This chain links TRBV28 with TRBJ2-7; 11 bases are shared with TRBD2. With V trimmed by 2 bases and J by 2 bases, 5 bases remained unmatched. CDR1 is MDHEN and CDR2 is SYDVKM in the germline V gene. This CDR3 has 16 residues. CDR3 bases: TGTGCCAGCAGTTTAAGGTTAGCGGGAGGGACCTACGAGCAGTACTTC. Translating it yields CASSLRLAGGTYEQYF.

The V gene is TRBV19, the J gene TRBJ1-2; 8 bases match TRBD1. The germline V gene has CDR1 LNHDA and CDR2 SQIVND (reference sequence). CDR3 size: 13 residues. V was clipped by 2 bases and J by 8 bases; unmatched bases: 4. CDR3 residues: CASSITGGRGYTF. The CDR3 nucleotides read TGTGCCAGTAGTATAACAGGGGGACGAGGCTACACCTTC.